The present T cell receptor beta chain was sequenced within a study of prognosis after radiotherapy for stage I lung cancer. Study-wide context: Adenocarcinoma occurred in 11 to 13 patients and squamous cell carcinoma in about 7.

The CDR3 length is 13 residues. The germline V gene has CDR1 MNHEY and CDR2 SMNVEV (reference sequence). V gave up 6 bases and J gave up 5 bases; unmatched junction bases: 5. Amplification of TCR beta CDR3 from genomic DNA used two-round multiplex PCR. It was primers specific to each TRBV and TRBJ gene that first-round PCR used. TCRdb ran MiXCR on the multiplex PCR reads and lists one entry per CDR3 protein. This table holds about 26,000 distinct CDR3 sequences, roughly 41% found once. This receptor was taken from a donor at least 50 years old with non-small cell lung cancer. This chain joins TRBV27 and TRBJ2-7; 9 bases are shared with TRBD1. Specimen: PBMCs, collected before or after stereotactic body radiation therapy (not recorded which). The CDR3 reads CASRRTGVHEQYF. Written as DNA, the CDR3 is TGTGCCAGCAGAAGGACAGGGGTTCACGAGCAGTACTTC.